This is a list of T cell receptor beta chains from one sample in a study of blood T cell repertoires in COVID-19. Here immunoSEQ multiplex PCR was the method, and the copy in TCRdb shows in-frame clones only, minus some. The top ten hold 2.2% of the sample, which has under 300,000 clones, 75% to 90% seen once. What was sequenced was peripheral blood. The receptors stem from a man in his fifties with acute or convalescent COVID-19. The CDR3 runs from the conserved cysteine through the conserved F or W. D genes are given only for firm matches. Size tells how often a clone was seen (once, few, many) or the class of an expanded clone, and some rows leave it out.

clone_size j_call v_call d_call cdr3_aa cdr3_nt
NA TRBJ1-2 TRBV9 NA CASSVGIATYGYTF TGTGCCAGCAGCGTAGGTATAGCGACATATGGCTACACCTTC
NA TRBJ1-2 TRBV5-1 TRBD1 CASSGGSTGTDYGYTF TGCGCCAGCAGCGGCGGTTCGACTGGGACAGATTATGGCTACACCTTC
NA TRBJ1-3 TRBV19 TRBD1 CASTTQGPAYSGNTIYF TGTGCCAGTACCACACAGGGGCCAGCGTACTCTGGAAACACCATATATTTT
NA TRBJ1-2 TRBV7-8 NA CASSLEVGGYTF TGTGCCAGCAGCTTAGAGGTCGGGGGCTACACCTTC
NA TRBJ1-2 TRBV7-9 NA CASSFYGRDYGYTF TGTGCCAGCAGCTTCTATGGCAGGGACTATGGCTACACCTTC
NA TRBJ2-2 TRBV5-1 NA CASSLPDRQTTNTGELFF TGCGCCAGCAGCTTGCCAGACAGGCAAACTACGAACACCGGGGAGCTGTTTTTT
NA TRBJ1-1 TRBV5-6 NA CASSLAGASPEAFF TGTGCCAGCAGCTTGGCAGGGGCCTCACCTGAAGCTTTCTTT
NA TRBJ1-5 TRBV3-1/TRBV3-2 TRBD1 CASSLQGGSNQPQHF TGTGCCAGCAGCCTTCAGGGGGGCAGCAATCAGCCCCAGCATTTT
NA TRBJ2-3 TRBV6-5 TRBD2 CASKDLAGTDTQYF TGTGCCAGCAAGGATCTAGCGGGCACAGATACGCAGTATTTT
NA TRBJ2-3 TRBV10-1 NA CASSKRQGTNTQYF TGCGCCAGCAGCAAGAGGCAGGGTACAAATACGCAGTATTTT
NA TRBJ1-5 TRBV27 NA CASSLRGVSNQPQHF TGTGCCAGCAGTTTACGGGGGGTGAGCAATCAGCCCCAGCATTTT
NA TRBJ1-5 TRBV19 NA CASSLQRNQPQHF TGTGCCAGTAGTCTACAGAGAAATCAGCCCCAGCATTTT
NA TRBJ2-5 TRBV30 TRBD1 CAWSVGHRGKETQYF TGTGCCTGGAGTGTAGGGCACAGGGGGAAAGAGACCCAGTACTTC
once TRBJ1-2 TRBV3-1/TRBV3-2 NA CASSQVSDYGYTF TGTGCCAGCAGCCAAGTATCAGACTATGGCTACACCTTC
NA TRBJ2-2 TRBV19 NA CALKDRNTGELFF TGTGCCTTGAAGGACAGGAACACCGGGGAGCTGTTTTTT
NA TRBJ1-2 TRBV18 TRBD1 CASSSGQGSYGYTF TGTGCCAGCTCATCCGGACAGGGGAGCTATGGCTACACCTTC
NA TRBJ2-2 TRBV30 NA CAWTQGTGELFF TGTGCCTGGACCCAGGGCACCGGGGAGCTGTTTTTT
NA TRBJ2-7 TRBV6-5 NA CASTILGQRQYF TGTGCCAGCACTATCCTCGGACAGAGGCAGTACTTC
NA TRBJ1-5 TRBV7-3 NA CASSTRGSNQPQHF TGTGCCAGCAGCACACGGGGTAGCAATCAGCCCCAGCATTTT
NA TRBJ2-4 TRBV7-9 NA CASSGAENIQYF TGTGCCAGCAGCGGGGCAGAAAACATTCAGTACTTC
NA TRBJ1-1 TRBV18 TRBD1 CASSPPSGTGVAFF TGTGCCAGCTCACCACCGTCGGGGACAGGGGTGGCTTTCTTT
once TRBJ1-1 TRBV5-5 NA CASSFRGDSTEAFF TGTGCCAGCAGCTTCCGGGGGGATAGCACTGAAGCTTTCTTT
NA TRBJ2-5 TRBV5-4 TRBD2 CASSPGGAGEYQETQYF TGTGCCAGCAGCCCGGGGGGGGCAGGGGAGTACCAAGAGACCCAGTACTTC
NA TRBJ1-2 TRBV14 NA CASSQGQALANYGYTF TGTGCCAGCAGCCAAGGACAGGCCTTAGCTAACTATGGCTACACCTTC
NA TRBJ2-2 TRBV3-1/TRBV3-2 NA CASSQDPPAGELFF TGTGCCAGCAGCCAAGATCCTCCGGCCGGGGAGCTGTTTTTT
few TRBJ1-1 TRBV5-1 TRBD1 CASSFRGQGNTEAFF TGCGCCAGCAGCTTCCGCGGACAGGGGAACACTGAAGCTTTCTTT
NA TRBJ1-2 TRBV9 NA CASSARDTNYGYTF TGTGCCAGCAGCGCCCGTGACACGAACTATGGCTACACCTTC
many TRBJ1-1 TRBV14 NA CASSQDAGMNTEAFF TGTGCCAGCAGCCAAGATGCAGGAATGAACACTGAAGCTTTCTTT
once TRBJ2-2 TRBV6-1 NA CASSELSGVTGELFF TGTGCCAGCAGTGAATTATCAGGGGTCACCGGGGAGCTGTTTTTT
NA TRBJ2-1 TRBV2 TRBD2 CASRRAGGRYNEQFF TGTGCCAGCAGGCGAGCGGGGGGGCGGTACAATGAGCAGTTCTTC
NA TRBJ2-3 TRBV3-1/TRBV3-2 NA CASSTQTDTQYF TGTGCCAGCAGCACCCAGACAGATACGCAGTATTTT
NA TRBJ1-1 TRBV5-1 TRBD1 CASGRDREWSEAFF TGCGCCAGCGGAAGGGACAGGGAGTGGTCTGAAGCTTTCTTT
once TRBJ1-1 TRBV24-1 TRBD1 CATSDSWTGAGRAEAFF TGTGCCACCAGTGATTCTTGGACAGGGGCCGGGAGAGCTGAAGCTTTCTTT
NA TRBJ2-5 TRBV27 TRBD2 CASSSPGLAGSRYF TGTGCCAGCAGTTCCCCGGGACTAGCGGGGTCCAGGTACTTC
NA TRBJ1-4 TRBV6-6 TRBD1 CASSYPGQGTNEKLFF TGTGCCAGCAGTTACCCTGGACAGGGAACTAATGAAAAACTGTTTTTT
NA TRBJ1-2 TRBV30 TRBD1 CADRAAANYGYTF TGTGCCGACAGGGCAGCCGCTAACTATGGCTACACCTTC
NA TRBJ1-1 TRBV3-1/TRBV3-2 NA CASSQAGANTEAFF TGTGCCAGCAGCCAAGCTGGGGCCAACACTGAAGCTTTCTTT
NA TRBJ2-7 TRBV25-1 NA CASSAGIENSYEQYF TGTGCCAGCAGTGCCGGGATCGAAAACTCCTACGAGCAGTACTTC
NA TRBJ1-2 TRBV4-2 NA CASSLGHLDNYGYTF TGTGCCAGCAGCCTTGGACACCTGGATAACTATGGCTACACCTTC
NA TRBJ2-7 TRBV30 NA CACLQGPYEQYF TGTGCCTGCCTTCAGGGCCCCTACGAGCAGTACTTC
NA TRBJ2-1 TRBV11-2 TRBD2 CASSLASGAGDEQFF TGTGCCAGCAGCTTAGCTAGCGGGGCTGGGGATGAGCAGTTCTTC
NA TRBJ2-2 TRBV2 NA CASSEATRGELFF TGTGCCAGCAGTGAGGCAACCCGCGGGGAGCTGTTTTTT
NA TRBJ2-1 TRBV6-5 TRBD1 CASSSGDRSYNEQFF TGTGCCAGCAGCTCCGGGGACAGATCATACAATGAGCAGTTCTTC
NA TRBJ2-2 TRBV3-1/TRBV3-2 NA CASSSGAPALGELFF TGTGCCAGCAGCTCAGGGGCCCCCGCTCTGGGGGAGCTGTTTTTT
NA TRBJ1-2 TRBV3-1/TRBV3-2 TRBD1 CASSQDRPGGGYTF TGTGCCAGCAGCCAAGATAGGCCAGGGGGAGGCTACACCTTC
NA TRBJ1-2 TRBV3-1/TRBV3-2 TRBD1 CATYQRGTGLDGYTF TGTGCCACCTATCAAAGGGGGACAGGTCTCGACGGCTACACCTTC
NA TRBJ2-4 TRBV21-1 NA CASSKAGPLETKNIQYF TGTGCCAGCAGCAAAGCTGGCCCCCTGGAGACCAAAAACATTCAGTACTTC
NA TRBJ1-4 TRBV5-1 NA CASSLAGGENEKLFF TGCGCCAGCAGCTTGGCGGGCGGGGAAAATGAAAAACTGTTTTTT
NA TRBJ2-1 TRBV6-6 TRBD2 CASSYSAGGPGEQFF TGTGCCAGCAGTTACTCAGCGGGGGGCCCTGGTGAGCAGTTCTTC
once TRBJ2-2 TRBV6-5 NA CASKGPERSGELFF TGTGCCAGCAAGGGGCCAGAGAGATCCGGGGAGCTGTTTTTT
NA TRBJ1-1 TRBV5-6 NA CASSLGVSVGAFF TGTGCCAGCAGCCTGGGAGTGAGCGTGGGAGCTTTCTTT
NA TRBJ1-6 TRBV6-5 NA CASASGGSDSPLHF TGTGCCAGTGCGTCGGGGGGTAGTGACTCACCCCTCCACTTT
NA TRBJ2-7 TRBV29-1 NA CSVVGASGYEQYF TGCAGCGTTGTGGGAGCCTCCGGGTACGAGCAGTACTTC
few TRBJ1-1 TRBV7-9 NA CASSPSGPTEAFF TGTGCCAGCAGCCCCTCGGGTCCCACTGAAGCTTTCTTT